This T cell receptor (beta chain) came from a study of sequential checkpoint blockade in melanoma. Study in general: Patients were randomized 1:1 to nivolumab-then-ipilimumab or ipilimumab-then-nivolumab first-line. After both sequences, patients received maintenance nivolumab.

TCRdb keeps only in-frame clones here, not all; method: immunoSEQ multiplex PCR. Altogether roughly 11,000 clones are present, roughly four fifths being singletons, with the ten largest covering approximately 55%. The CDR3 has 14 residues. V was trimmed by 0 bases and J by 1 base, leaving 6 bases between them. In germline, CDR1 is MNHEY, CDR2 SVGAGI. The treatment denotes: randomized to nivolumab then ipilimumab (arm A) or the reverse (arm B). No patient had prior DNA-damaging chemotherapy. Live CD3+CD8+ CD19− CD56− cells were sorted from PBMCs. The clonotype comes from a human donor with melanoma. The chain combines TRBV6-5 with TRBJ1-1; TRBD1 might be the D (6 bases). The sequences come from CD8+ T cells sorted from blood (inferred from file names), collected from a patient given nivolumab and ipilimumab in sequence. The CDR3: CASSYSTGNTEAFF. The CDR3 DNA is TGTGCCAGCAGTTACTCGACAGGGAACACTGAAGCTTTCTTT.